The clone carrying this TCR beta chain occurred once. No antigen is known for it. This entry belongs to a study of cytomegalovirus exposure and HLA in healthy donors. Overall study: Approximately 85 million unique TCRs from HLA-typed donors were held in an early release of data. Overall study results and limits: In a later analysis, most CMV-associated TCR beta chains appeared HLA-restricted. Accurate prediction of most subjects' HLA-A and HLA-B alleles from TCR beta sequences was reported. Most TCR sequences showed up rarely, but some public TCRs showed up in many donors.

Primers: 60 Vbeta forward and 13 Jbeta reverse. The data were produced by immunoSEQ multiplex PCR, yet TCRdb's version contains in-frame clones alone and is incomplete. This sample carries tens of thousands of clones, over 60% of them seen once, and the ten largest clones take 5% to 8%. The sample consisted of PBMCs. The TCR was taken from a man between 25 and 39 years old in good health and CMV-seronegative.

CDR3 in amino acids: CASSKSGGSYEQYF. CDR3 in DNA: TGCGCCAGCAGTAAATCAGGGGGCTCCTACGAGCAGTACTTC. The gene calls are TRBV5-1 and TRBJ2-7; TRBD1 aligns across 7 bases. Germline V gene sequence: CDR1 SGHRS, CDR2 YFSETQ. With 5 bases clipped from V and 0 bases from J, the junction kept 5 bases outside the gene matches. The length of the CDR3 is 14 residues.